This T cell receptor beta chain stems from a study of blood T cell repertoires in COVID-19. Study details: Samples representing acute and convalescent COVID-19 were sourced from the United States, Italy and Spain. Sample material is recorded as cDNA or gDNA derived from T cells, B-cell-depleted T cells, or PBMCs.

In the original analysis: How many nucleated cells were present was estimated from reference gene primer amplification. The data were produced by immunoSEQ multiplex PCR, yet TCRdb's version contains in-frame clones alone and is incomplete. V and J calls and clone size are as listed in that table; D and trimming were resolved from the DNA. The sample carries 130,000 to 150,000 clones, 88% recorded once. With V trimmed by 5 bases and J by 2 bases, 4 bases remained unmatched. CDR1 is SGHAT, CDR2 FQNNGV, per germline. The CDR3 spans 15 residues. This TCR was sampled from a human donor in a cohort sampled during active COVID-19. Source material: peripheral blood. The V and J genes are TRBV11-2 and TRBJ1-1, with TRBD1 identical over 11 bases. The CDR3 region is CASSPGQGANTEAFF. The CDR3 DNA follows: TGTGCCAGCAGCCCCGGACAGGGGGCCAACACTGAAGCTTTCTTT. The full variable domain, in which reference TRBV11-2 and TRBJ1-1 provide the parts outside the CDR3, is EAGVAQSPRYKIIEKRQSVAFWCNPISGHATLYWYQQILGQGPKLLIQFQNNGVVDDSQLPKDRFSAERLKGVDSTLKIQPAKLEDSAVYLCASSPGQGANTEAFFGQGTRLTVV.